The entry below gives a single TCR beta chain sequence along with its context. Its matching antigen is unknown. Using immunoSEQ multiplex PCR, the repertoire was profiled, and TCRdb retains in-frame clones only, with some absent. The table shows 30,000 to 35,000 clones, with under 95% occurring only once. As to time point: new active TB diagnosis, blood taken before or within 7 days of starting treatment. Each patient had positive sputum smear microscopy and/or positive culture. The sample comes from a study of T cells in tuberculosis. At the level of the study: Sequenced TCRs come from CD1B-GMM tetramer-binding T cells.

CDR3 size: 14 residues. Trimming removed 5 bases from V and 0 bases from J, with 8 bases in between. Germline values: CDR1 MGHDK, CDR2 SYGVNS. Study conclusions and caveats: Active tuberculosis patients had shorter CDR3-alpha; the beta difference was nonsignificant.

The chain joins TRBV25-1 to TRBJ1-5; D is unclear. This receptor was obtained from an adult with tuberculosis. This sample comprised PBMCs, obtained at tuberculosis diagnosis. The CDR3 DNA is TGTGCCAGCAGTTTGGGAGGTAGCAATCAGCCCCAGCATTTT. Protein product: CASSLGGSNQPQHF.